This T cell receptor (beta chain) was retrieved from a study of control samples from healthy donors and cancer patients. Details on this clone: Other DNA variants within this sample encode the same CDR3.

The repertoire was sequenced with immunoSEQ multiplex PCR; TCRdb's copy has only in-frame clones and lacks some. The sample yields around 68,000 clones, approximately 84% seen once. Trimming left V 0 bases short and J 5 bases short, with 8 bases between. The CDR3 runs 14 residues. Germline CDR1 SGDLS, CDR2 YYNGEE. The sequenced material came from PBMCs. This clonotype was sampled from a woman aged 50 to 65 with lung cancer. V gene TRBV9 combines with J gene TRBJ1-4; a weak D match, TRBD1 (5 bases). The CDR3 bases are TGTGCCAGCAGCGTAGGGGGGTCAAATGAAAAACTGTTTTTT. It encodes CASSVGGSNEKLFF.